This T cell receptor beta chain was recovered during a study of control samples from healthy donors and cancer patients. This CDR3 contains 15 residues. V was shortened by 4 bases and J by 0 bases, with 8 bases between the two germline ends. CDR1 SGHRS and CDR2 YFSETQ come from the germline V gene. Clones were sequenced by immunoSEQ multiplex PCR, and TCRdb holds only the in-frame ones, with some missing. The sample has about 200,000 clones; the top ten hold approximately 2.2%. Sequences were obtained from blood. This sequence joins TRBV5-1 and TRBJ2-6; D tentatively reads TRBD1 or TRBD2 (5 bases each). The clonotype was recovered from a woman in her 30s in good health. The CDR3 nucleotides read TGCGCCAGCAGCCCGGGGCACTCTGGGGCCAACGTCCTGACTTTC. It encodes CASSPGHSGANVLTF.